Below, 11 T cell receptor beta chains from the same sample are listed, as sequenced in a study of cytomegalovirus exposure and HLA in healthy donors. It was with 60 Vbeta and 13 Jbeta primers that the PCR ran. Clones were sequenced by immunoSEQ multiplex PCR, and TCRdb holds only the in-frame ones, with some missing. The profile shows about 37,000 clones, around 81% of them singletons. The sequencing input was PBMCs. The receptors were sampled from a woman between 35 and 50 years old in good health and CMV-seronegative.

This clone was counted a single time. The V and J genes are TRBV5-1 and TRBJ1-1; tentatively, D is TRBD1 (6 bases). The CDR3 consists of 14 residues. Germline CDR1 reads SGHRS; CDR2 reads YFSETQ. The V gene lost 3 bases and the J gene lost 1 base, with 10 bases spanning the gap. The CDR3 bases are TGCGCCAGCAGCTCGCCGGACAGGAACACTGAAGCTTTCTTT. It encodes CASSSPDRNTEAFF.

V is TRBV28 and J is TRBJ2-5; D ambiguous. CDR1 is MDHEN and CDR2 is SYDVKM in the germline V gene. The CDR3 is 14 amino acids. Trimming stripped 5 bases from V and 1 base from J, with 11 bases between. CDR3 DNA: TGTGCCAGCAGTCCGGCCCTAGTCCAAGAGACCCAGTACTTC. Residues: CASSPALVQETQYF.

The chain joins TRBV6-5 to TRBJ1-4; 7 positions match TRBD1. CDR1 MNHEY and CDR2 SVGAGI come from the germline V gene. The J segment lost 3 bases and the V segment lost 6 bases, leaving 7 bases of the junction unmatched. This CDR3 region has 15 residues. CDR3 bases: TGTGCCAGCAGACCCTCGGACAGGCCTAATGAAAAACTGTTTTTT. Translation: CASRPSDRPNEKLFF.

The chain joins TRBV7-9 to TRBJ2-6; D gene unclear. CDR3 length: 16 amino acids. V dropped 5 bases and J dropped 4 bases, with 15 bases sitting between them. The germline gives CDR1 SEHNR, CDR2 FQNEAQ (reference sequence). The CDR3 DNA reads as TGTGCCAGCAGCCCTACGGTGGGCTTCGGGGCCAACGTCCTGACTTTC. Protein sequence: CASSPTVGFGANVLTF.

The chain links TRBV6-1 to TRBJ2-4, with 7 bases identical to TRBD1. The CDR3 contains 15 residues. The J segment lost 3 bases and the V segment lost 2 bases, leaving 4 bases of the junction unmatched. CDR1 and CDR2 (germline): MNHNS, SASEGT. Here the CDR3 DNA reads TGTGCCAGCAGTGAAAACACAGGGGACAAAAACATTCAGTACTTC. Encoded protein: CASSENTGDKNIQYF.

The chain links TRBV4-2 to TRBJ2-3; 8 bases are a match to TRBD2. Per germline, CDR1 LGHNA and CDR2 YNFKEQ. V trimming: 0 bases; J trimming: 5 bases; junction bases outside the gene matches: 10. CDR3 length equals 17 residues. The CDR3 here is CASSQDPAGGRGDTQYF. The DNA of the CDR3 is TGTGCCAGCAGCCAAGATCCCGCGGGGGGCCGAGGAGATACGCAGTATTTT.

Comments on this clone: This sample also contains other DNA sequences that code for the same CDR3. In DNA, the CDR3 is TGTGCCAGCAGTTTAATCGGGAATTCACCCCTCCACTTT. Encoded protein: CASSLIGNSPLHF. The genes are TRBV28 and TRBJ1-6; no firm D call. The CDR3 is 13 amino acids. Germline V gene data show CDR1 as MDHEN and CDR2 as SYDVKM. V was pared by 2 bases and J by 7 bases, with 6 bases between.

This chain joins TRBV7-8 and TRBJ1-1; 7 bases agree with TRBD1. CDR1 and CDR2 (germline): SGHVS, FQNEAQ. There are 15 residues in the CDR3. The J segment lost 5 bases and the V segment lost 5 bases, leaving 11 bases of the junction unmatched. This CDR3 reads CASSKRGGGWTEAFF. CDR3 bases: TGTGCCAGCAGCAAGAGAGGGGGCGGGTGGACTGAAGCTTTCTTT.

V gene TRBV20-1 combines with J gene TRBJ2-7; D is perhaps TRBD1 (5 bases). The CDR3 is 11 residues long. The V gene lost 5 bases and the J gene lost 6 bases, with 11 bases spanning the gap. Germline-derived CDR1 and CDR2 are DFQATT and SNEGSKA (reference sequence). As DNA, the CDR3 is TGCAGTGCTTCGTGGGGCGGCGAGCAGTACTTC. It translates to CSASWGGEQYF.

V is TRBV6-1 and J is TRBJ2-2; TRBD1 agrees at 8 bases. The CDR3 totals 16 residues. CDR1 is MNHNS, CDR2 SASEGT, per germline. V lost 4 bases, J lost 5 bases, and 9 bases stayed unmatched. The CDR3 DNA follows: TGTGCCAGCAGTGGGGCCGGACAGGGTTCTACCGGGGAGCTGTTTTTT. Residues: CASSGAGQGSTGELFF.

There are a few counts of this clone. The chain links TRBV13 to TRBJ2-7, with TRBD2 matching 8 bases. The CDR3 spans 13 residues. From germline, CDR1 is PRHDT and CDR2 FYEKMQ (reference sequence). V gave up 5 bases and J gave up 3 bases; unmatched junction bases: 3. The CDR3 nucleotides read TGTGCCAGCAGCCGCGGGGGGAACTACGAGCAGTACGTC. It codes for CASSRGGNYEQYV.